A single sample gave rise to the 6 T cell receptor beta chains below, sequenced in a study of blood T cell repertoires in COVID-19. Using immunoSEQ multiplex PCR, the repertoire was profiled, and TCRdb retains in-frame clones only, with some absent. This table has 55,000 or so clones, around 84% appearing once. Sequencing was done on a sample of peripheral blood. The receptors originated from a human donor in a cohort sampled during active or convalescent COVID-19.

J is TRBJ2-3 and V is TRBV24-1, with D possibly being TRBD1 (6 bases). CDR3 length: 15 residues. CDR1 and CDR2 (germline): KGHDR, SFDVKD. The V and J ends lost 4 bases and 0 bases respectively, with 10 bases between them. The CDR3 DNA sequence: TGTGCCACCAGTGACCACAGGGCTAGCACAGATACGCAGTATTTT. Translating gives CATSDHRASTDTQYF.

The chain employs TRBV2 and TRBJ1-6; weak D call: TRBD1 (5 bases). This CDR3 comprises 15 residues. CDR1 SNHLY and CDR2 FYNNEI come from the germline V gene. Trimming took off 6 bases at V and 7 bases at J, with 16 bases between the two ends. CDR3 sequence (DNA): TGTGCCAGCAGAGTCACCAGGGTAGGAAATTCACCCCTCCACTTT. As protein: CASRVTRVGNSPLHF.

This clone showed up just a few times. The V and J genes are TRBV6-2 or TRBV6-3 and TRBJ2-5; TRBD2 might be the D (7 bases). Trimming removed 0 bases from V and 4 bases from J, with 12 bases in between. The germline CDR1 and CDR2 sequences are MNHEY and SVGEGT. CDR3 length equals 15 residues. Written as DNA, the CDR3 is TGTGCCAGCAGTTACTCCGGGGGGCAGAGAGAGACCCAGTACTTC. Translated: CASSYSGGQRETQYF.

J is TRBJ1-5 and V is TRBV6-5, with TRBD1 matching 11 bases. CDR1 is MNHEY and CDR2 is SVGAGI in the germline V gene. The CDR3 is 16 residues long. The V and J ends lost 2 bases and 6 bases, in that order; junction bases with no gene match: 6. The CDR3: CASSYLRDRGGQPQHF. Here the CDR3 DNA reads TGTGCCAGCAGTTACCTCCGGGACAGGGGGGGTCAGCCCCAGCATTTT.

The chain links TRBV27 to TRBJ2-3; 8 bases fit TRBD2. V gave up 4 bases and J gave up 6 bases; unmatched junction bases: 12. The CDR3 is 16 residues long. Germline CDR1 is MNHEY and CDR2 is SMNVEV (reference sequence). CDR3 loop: CASSSPGLAPRDTQYF. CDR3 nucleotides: TGTGCCAGCAGTTCCCCCGGACTAGCACCCAGGGATACGCAGTATTTT.

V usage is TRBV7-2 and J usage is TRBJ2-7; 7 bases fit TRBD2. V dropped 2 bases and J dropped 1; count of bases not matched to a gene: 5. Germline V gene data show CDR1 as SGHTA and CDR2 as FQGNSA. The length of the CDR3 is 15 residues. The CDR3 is CASSLPRDYSYEQYF. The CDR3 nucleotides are TGTGCCAGCAGCTTACCCCGGGACTATTCCTACGAGCAGTACTTC. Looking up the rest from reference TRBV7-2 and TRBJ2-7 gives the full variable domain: GAGVSQSPSNKVTEKGKDVELRCDPISGHTALYWYRQSLGQGLEFLIYFQGNSAPDKSGLPSDRFSAERTGGSVSTLTIQRTQQEDSAVYLCASSLPRDYSYEQYFGPGTRLTVT.